This T cell receptor beta chain was found in a study of identical twins. Points from the study as a whole: Modelling underestimated the level of out-of-frame TCR alpha sharing observed in monozygotic twins. Cross-sectional statistics, not tracking of the same donors, supported the conclusions.

As to this clonotype: The antigen is undetermined.

TCRdb re-analysed the 5' RACE reads in MiXCR, keeping a single row per CDR3 protein. The sample has about 530,000 distinct CDR3 sequences, approximately 20% seen once; the top ten hold approximately 0.52%. Among all donors, each was a healthy Caucasian. The same data also contributed to another study, on yellow fever vaccine responses in identical twins.

The clonotype originates from a woman aged 18-29 years in good health. The specimen was CD4+ T cells sorted from blood.

CDR3: CASSENTGTNNEQFF. In nucleotides, the CDR3 is TGTGCCAGCAGCGAAAACACCGGGACCAACAATGAGCAGTTCTTC. The rearrangement joins TRBV7-9 to TRBJ2-1; possibly TRBD1 or TRBD2 for D (5 bases each). The CDR3 totals 15 residues. Per germline, CDR1 SEHNR and CDR2 FQNEAQ (reference sequence). V was pared by 5 bases and J by 5 bases, with 16 bases between.